This T cell receptor (beta chain) was recovered during a study of blood T cells in healthy people across ages. This clonotype has only a few counts. Its antigen is still unknown. Study-level findings and limits: The study found TCR beta diversity correlated strongly with naive T cell percentage.

Combining a sample-barcoded 5' primer with a J-beta primer mix, a second PCR ran for roughly 6 to 12 cycles. TCRdb fed the 5' RACE reads into MiXCR, producing one record per CDR3 protein. The repertoire holds around 800,000 distinct CDR3 sequences, with around 62% as singletons. Germline values: CDR1 LGHNA, CDR2 YNFKEQ. CDR3 length: 15 amino acids. A minimum of 6.5 million PBMCs was isolated per sample. The amount of total RNA extracted per sample was at least 5 micrograms. The clonotype was recovered from a man aged 30 to 39 in good health. The gene calls are TRBV4-2 and TRBJ2-5; TRBD2 matches at 8 bases. The J call may be in error: the DNA end matches TRBJ2-7 better. Sequenced material: blood. CDR3 sequence (DNA): TGTGCCAGCAGCTACCATCCGGCGGGGGGCTACGAGCAGTACTTC. This translates into CASSYHPAGGYEQYF.